This record concerns one TCR beta chain sequence. What it binds is not known. Germline CDR1 and CDR2: SGHRS and YFSETQ. After removal of 3 bases from V and 7 bases from J, the junction contained 5 bases not matched to a gene. This CDR3 contains 15 residues. This sample stems from a study of T cells after yellow fever vaccination. Study observations and caveats: Abundant clonotypes (contaminants from the bulk population) could be present in FACS-sorted repertoires. At about 97% for CD4 and about 87% for CD8, most primary-vaccination clones showed up again after the booster. Peak timing came faster in the weaker secondary response, day 5 versus 15.

TCRdb passed the 5' RACE reads through MiXCR, listing each CDR3 protein once. The table shows roughly 160,000 distinct CDR3 sequences, with around 7% occurring only once. This chain links TRBV5-1 with TRBJ2-2; 11 positions match TRBD1. Sequencing was performed on CD4+ T cells sorted from PBMCs, taken 5 days after the first yellow fever vaccination. This clonotype originated in a man aged 18 to 30 who received the YFV17D yellow fever vaccine. The CDR3 loop is CASSYWTGGDGELFF. The CDR3 bases are TGCGCCAGCAGCTACTGGACAGGGGGCGACGGGGAGCTGTTTTTT.